This T cell receptor (beta chain) was retrieved from a study of control samples from healthy donors and cancer patients (dated by TCRdb to about 2020). Relative to germline, V is 4 bases shorter and J is 1 base shorter, with 10 bases between their ends. Taken from the germline V gene (reference sequence), the CDR1 and CDR2 loops are LNHDA and SQIVND. From the cysteine through the phenylalanine, the CDR3 covers 14 amino acids. Only CDR3 DNA is held: 42 bases, read in frame from base 1. Concerning this clone: Its antigen target is currently unknown. There are no base qualities to consult, and no much larger clone falls within one base.

Preparation of the library involved the immunoSEQ multiplex PCR assay. Sourced from immuneACCESS, this table was stored by TCRdb with only in-frame sequences that have V and J called. A share of the clones is absent; for the studies checked, an unresolved V gene accounts for under half, and the remainder has no known explanation. This sample gives 80,000 to 100,000 clones in total; around 88% of them show up just once. The top ten constitute over 12% of the sample. What was sequenced was blood. The receptor was isolated from a man aged 25 to 45 in good health. The rearranged chain carries TRBV19 and TRBJ1-1; the D gene is unclear. At the DNA level, the sequence is TGTGCCAGTAGTACACTTAACGCGAACACTGAAGCTTTCTTT. Its protein reads: CASSTLNANTEAFF.